Below are 5 T cell receptor beta chains sequenced from a single sample in a study of blood T cell repertoires in COVID-19. Method: immunoSEQ multiplex PCR; TCRdb's copy keeps in-frame clones and lacks some. The data contain 300,000 to 350,000 clones, more than 90% of them singletons. Sample: PBMCs or T cells enriched from blood (not recorded which). The receptor source for this set is a young woman who had been exposed to COVID-19.

The chain links TRBV7-9 to TRBJ1-2; 10 bases align to TRBD1. This CDR3 is built from 17 residues. V was clipped by 1 base and J by 2 bases; unmatched bases: 7. Germline CDR1 reads SEHNR; CDR2 reads FQNEAQ (reference sequence). This chain's CDR3 is CASSLDPDRGPNYGYTF. CDR3 DNA sequence: TGTGCCAGCAGCTTAGATCCCGACAGGGGGCCCAACTATGGCTACACCTTC.

The chain uses TRBV5-6 and TRBJ2-1, with 7 bases aligning to TRBD1. The CDR3 spans 18 residues. Germline CDR1 is SGHDT and CDR2 is YYEEEE. Germline trimming cut 2 bases from V and 5 bases from J; bases unmatched to any gene: 16. DNA for the CDR3: TGTGCCAGCAGCTTTCGACAGGGATCTCTCGAGACTAACAATGAGCAGTTCTTC. Residues: CASSFRQGSLETNNEQFF.

The chain has TRBV2 and TRBJ1-2, with TRBD1 matching 8 bases. This CDR3 is built from 15 residues. Germline V gene sequence: CDR1 SNHLY, CDR2 FYNNEI. The V and J ends lost 6 bases and 4 bases, in that order; junction bases with no gene match: 10. CDR3 bases: TGTGCCAGCAGCCTAAGAGGGACAGGCCCCTATGGCTACACCTTC. This gives the protein CASSLRGTGPYGYTF. Supplemented by reference TRBV2 and TRBJ1-2, the full variable domain reads EPEVTQTPSHQVTQMGQEVILRCVPISNHLYFYWYRQILGQKVEFLVSFYNNEISEKSEIFDDQFSVERPDGSNFTLKIRSTKLEDSAMYFCASSLRGTGPYGYTFGSGTRLTVV.

Here the CDR3 reads CASAGRQINTEAFF. CDR3 sequence (DNA): TGTGCCAGCGCGGGACGACAGATAAACACTGAAGCTTTCTTT. This rearrangement joins TRBV9 to TRBJ1-1; tentatively, D is TRBD1 (5 bases). Germline loops: CDR1 SGDLS, CDR2 YYNGEE. The CDR3 spans 14 residues. V was shortened by 7 bases and J by 2 bases, with 15 bases between the two germline ends.

V usage is TRBV3-1 (or the pseudogene TRBV3-2) and J usage is TRBJ2-5, with a tentative D call TRBD2 (5 bases). V was shortened by 3 bases and J by 0 bases, with 14 bases between the two germline ends. CDR1 is LGHDT and CDR2 is YNNKEL in the germline V gene (reference sequence). CDR3 length equals 16 residues. The chain's CDR3 is CASSHPVATYQETQYF. The DNA of the CDR3 is TGTGCCAGCAGCCATCCTGTAGCGACGTACCAAGAGACCCAGTACTTC.